The clone carrying this TCR beta chain was picked up many times. Its target is not known. This CDR3 has 12 amino acids. Trimming took off 2 bases at V and 6 bases at J, with 7 bases between the two ends. This sample stems from a study of identical twins. Study-level points and caveats: The same donors were not followed; conclusions instead depended on cross-sectional statistical analysis.

Unique molecular identifiers were in the cDNA, with template-switch universal primer binding. Each CDR3 protein is one row after TCRdb ran MiXCR on the 5' RACE reads. The repertoire holds hundreds of thousands of distinct CDR3 sequences, with under 10% as singletons. These data were also reused for a study on yellow fever vaccine responses in identical twins.

The sequence derives from a woman aged 18-30 years in good health. The rearrangement joins TRBV12-3 or TRBV12-4 to TRBJ1-2; D gene uncertain. What was sequenced was memory (CD45RO+) T cells sorted from blood. The DNA of the CDR3 is TGTGCCAGCAGTTTAACGGGAGATGGCTACACCTTC. It codes for CASSLTGDGYTF.